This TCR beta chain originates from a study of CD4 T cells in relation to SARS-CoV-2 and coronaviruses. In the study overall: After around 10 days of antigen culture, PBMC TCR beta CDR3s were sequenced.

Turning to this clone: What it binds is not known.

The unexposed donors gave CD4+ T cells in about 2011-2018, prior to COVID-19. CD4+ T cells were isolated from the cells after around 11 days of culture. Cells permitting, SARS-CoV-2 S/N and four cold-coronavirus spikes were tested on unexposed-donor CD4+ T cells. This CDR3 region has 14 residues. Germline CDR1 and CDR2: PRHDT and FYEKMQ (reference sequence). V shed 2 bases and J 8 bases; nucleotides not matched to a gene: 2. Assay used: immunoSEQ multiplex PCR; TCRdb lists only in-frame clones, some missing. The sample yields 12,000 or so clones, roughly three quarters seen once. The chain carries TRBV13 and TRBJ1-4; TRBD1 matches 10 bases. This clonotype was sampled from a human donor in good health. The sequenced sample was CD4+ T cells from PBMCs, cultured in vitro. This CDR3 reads CASSLRTGGEKLFF. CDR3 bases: TGTGCCAGCAGCTTAAGGACAGGGGGGGAAAAACTGTTTTTT.